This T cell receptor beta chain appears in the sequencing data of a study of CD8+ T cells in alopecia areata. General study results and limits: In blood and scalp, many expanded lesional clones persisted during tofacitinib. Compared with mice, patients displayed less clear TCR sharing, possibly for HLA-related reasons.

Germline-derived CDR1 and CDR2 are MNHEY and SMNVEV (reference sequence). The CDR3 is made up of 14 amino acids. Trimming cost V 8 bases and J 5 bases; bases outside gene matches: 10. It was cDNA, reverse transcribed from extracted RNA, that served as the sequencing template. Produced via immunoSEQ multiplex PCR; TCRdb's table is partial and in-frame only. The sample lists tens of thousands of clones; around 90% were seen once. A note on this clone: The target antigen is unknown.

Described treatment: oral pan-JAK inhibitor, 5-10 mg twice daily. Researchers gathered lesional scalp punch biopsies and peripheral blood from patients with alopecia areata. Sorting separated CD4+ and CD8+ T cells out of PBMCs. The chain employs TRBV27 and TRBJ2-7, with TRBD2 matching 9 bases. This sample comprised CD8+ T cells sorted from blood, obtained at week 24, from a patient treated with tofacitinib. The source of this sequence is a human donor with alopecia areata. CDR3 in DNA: TGTGCCAGCGGCCTAGCGGGGCGTTTAAACGAGCAGTACTTC. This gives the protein CASGLAGRLNEQYF.